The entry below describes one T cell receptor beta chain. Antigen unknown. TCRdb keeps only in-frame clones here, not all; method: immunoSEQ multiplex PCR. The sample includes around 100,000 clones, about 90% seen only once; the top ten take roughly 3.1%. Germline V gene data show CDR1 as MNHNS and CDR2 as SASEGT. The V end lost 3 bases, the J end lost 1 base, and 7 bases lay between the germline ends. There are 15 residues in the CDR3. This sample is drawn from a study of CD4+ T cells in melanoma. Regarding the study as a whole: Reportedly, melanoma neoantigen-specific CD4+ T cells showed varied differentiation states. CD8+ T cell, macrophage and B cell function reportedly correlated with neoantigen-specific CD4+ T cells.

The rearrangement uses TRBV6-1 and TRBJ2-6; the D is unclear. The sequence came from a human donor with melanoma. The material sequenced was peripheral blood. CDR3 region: CASSDKLSGANVLTF. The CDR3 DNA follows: TGTGCCAGCAGTGACAAGTTATCTGGGGCCAACGTCCTGACTTTC.